This is a list of T cell receptor beta chains from one sample in a study of cytotoxic CD8 clonotypes in ibrutinib-treated CLL. Profiling relied on immunoSEQ multiplex PCR, and the TCRdb table lists in-frame clones only, not all of them. Of under 300,000 clones detected, about three quarters appear once; the ten largest clones hold about 16%. This specimen consisted of PBMCs, obtained after 24 months of ibrutinib treatment. The source of these receptors is a human donor with chronic lymphocytic leukemia. Each CDR3 is given with its conserved first and last residue. The D gene is left open where the match is weak. The size of a clone is reported for some rows only, either as once, few or many, or as a class for expanded clones.

J: TRBJ2-6; V: TRBV2; D: .; size: .; DNA: TGTGCCAGCAGATCGGAGTCTAGCTCTGGGGCCAACGTCCTGACTTTC; CDR3: CASRSESSSGANVLTF
J: TRBJ1-4; V: TRBV5-6; D: .; size: .; DNA: TGTGCCAGCAGCCGGAACTCCTATGAAAAACTGTTTTTT; CDR3: CASSRNSYEKLFF
J: TRBJ2-7; V: TRBV10-1; D: TRBD2; size: .; DNA: TGCGCCAGCAGTCTCGCTAGCGGGAGTTCCTACGAGCAGTACTTC; CDR3: CASSLASGSSYEQYF
J: TRBJ1-5; V: TRBV18; D: .; size: few; DNA: TGTGCCAGCTCGCCCCAGGACGGACACAATCAGCCCCAGCATTTT; CDR3: CASSPQDGHNQPQHF
J: TRBJ2-7; V: TRBV18; D: .; size: .; DNA: TGTGCCAGCTCACCATATCAGGGGGGCGAGCAGTACTTC; CDR3: CASSPYQGGEQYF
J: TRBJ1-2; V: TRBV9; D: .; size: few; DNA: TGTGCCAGCAGCGCCCCGGGGACCTATGGCTATGGCTACACCTTC; CDR3: CASSAPGTYGYGYTF
J: TRBJ1-1; V: TRBV13; D: .; size: .; DNA: TGTGCCAGCAGCCGGGGGACAACCAGGTTGAACACTGAAGCTTTCTTT; CDR3: CASSRGTTRLNTEAFF
J: TRBJ2-7; V: TRBV28; D: TRBD1; size: once; DNA: TGTGCCAGCATTCAACCGGGACAGGGAAAGTTAGCGGGCCAGTACTTC; CDR3: CASIQPGQGKLAGQYF
J: TRBJ2-1; V: TRBV28; D: TRBD2; size: .; DNA: TGTGCCAGCAGTCCACGTGCGGGAGTATATTACAATGAGCAGTTCTTC; CDR3: CASSPRAGVYYNEQFF
J: TRBJ1-2; V: TRBV27; D: TRBD1; size: .; DNA: TGTGCCAGCGGGACCTGGGACAGGGTTGGCTACACCTTC; CDR3: CASGTWDRVGYTF
J: TRBJ2-3; V: TRBV19; D: .; size: .; DNA: TGTGCCTCTGACGGAAACACAGATACGCAGTATTTT; CDR3: CASDGNTDTQYF
J: TRBJ2-3; V: TRBV11-2; D: TRBD1; size: .; DNA: TGTGCCAGCAGCCGATCGGGACAGGGCCCAGATACGCAGTATTTT; CDR3: CASSRSGQGPDTQYF
J: TRBJ2-1; V: TRBV9; D: TRBD2; size: few; DNA: TGTGCCAGCGTTTGGCGGGAGGCCCATTGGCAGTTCTTC; CDR3: CASVWREAHWQFF
J: TRBJ2-1; V: TRBV27; D: .; size: .; DNA: TGTGCCAGCAGTTCAGGTCACCATGAGCAGTTCTTC; CDR3: CASSSGHHEQFF
J: TRBJ1-5; V: TRBV29-1; D: .; size: .; DNA: TGCAGCGTCGGTTGCCGGTGGAGCAATCAGCCCCAGCATTTT; CDR3: CSVGCRWSNQPQHF